The next 32 T cell receptor beta chains were all read from a single sample in a study of T-cell reconstitution after alpha-beta-depleted transplantation in children. The authors prepared the TCRbeta library with unique molecular identifiers. TCRdb reprocessed the PCR reads with MiXCR, giving one entry per CDR3 protein. The sample holds about 140,000 distinct CDR3 sequences, 8% to 10% seen once. Sequences were derived from PBMCs, mostly from graft donor cells, sampled 180 days after TCRalphabeta/CD19-depleted stem cell transplant. These receptors originate from a female patient younger than 10 who had a stem cell transplant for congenital amegakaryocytic thrombocytopenia, so the T cells may come from the graft donor.

This clonotype occurred many times. The rearrangement uses TRBV20-1 and TRBJ2-7, with D maybe TRBD1 (6 bases). CDR3 size: 14 residues. Looked up from germline, CDR1 is DFQATT and CDR2 is SNEGSKA (reference sequence). V was shortened by 6 bases and J by 4 bases, with 19 bases between the two germline ends. The CDR3: CSAPPPQGLYEQYF. The CDR3 nucleotides read TGCAGTGCCCCCCCTCCACAGGGTTTATACGAGCAGTACTTC.

In its sample, this clonotype was seen many times. The gene calls are TRBV7-2 and TRBJ1-3; D is uncertain. Trimming removed 5 bases at V and 9 bases at J, with 17 bases between. The CDR3 consists of 14 residues. Germline V gene lookup returns CDR1 SGHTA and CDR2 FQGNSA. The CDR3 nucleotides read TGTGCCAGCAGCCTTCTCCCAAAGGGTGGCACCATATATTTT. It is translated as CASSLLPKGGTIYF.

This clonotype appeared many times. The J gene is TRBJ1-2, the V gene TRBV20-1; the match to TRBD1 covers 11 bases. The length of the CDR3 is 17 residues. The germline gives CDR1 DFQATT, CDR2 SNEGSKA (reference sequence). J was trimmed by 0 bases and V by 5 bases; bases with no gene match: 11. CDR3 sequence: CSAAYGQGAEANYGYTF. Written as DNA, the CDR3 is TGCAGTGCTGCCTACGGACAGGGGGCGGAAGCTAACTATGGCTACACCTTC.

At least ten counts were recorded for this clonotype. The chain recombines TRBV20-1 with TRBJ2-5, with TRBD1 matching over 7 bases. The CDR3 has 13 amino acids. V trimming: 0 bases; J trimming: 7 bases; junction bases outside the gene matches: 5. Germline CDR1 reads DFQATT; CDR2 reads SNEGSKA (reference sequence). The CDR3 DNA reads as TGCAGTGCTAGAGATGAGGCAGGGGGGACCCAGTACTTC. Translated: CSARDEAGGTQYF.

This clonotype was observed a handful of times. This sequence joins TRBV19 and TRBJ2-7, with D possibly TRBD1 on 6 matching bases. CDR1 is LNHDA, CDR2 SQIVND, per germline (reference sequence). The ends were cut back, 3 bases at V and 3 bases at J, with 9 bases in the middle. This CDR3 has 13 amino acids. The chain's CDR3 is CASSMGRGYEQYF. DNA of the CDR3: TGTGCCAGTAGTATGGGCAGGGGCTACGAGCAGTACTTC. The variable domain in full, with the rest retrieved from reference TRBV19 and TRBJ2-7, is DGGITQSPKYLFRKEGQNVTLSCEQNLNHDAMYWYRQDPGQGLRLIYYSQIVNDFQKGDIAEGYSVSREKKESFPLTVTSAQKNPTAFYLCASSMGRGYEQYFGPGTRLTVT.

Of note for this clonotype: A much larger clone lies one base from this, so it may be a read error. This rearrangement joins TRBV10-3 to TRBJ2-7; D might be TRBD1 (5 bases). With 6 bases removed from V and 2 bases from J, the gap between germline ends came to 17 bases. The CDR3 is 15 amino acids. In germline, CDR1 is ENHRY, CDR2 SYGVKD. CDR3: CAISLTVIPTYEQYF. The CDR3 nucleotides are TGTGCCATCAGCCTGACAGTGATCCCCACCTACGAGCAGTACTTC.

The chain has TRBV5-4 and TRBJ2-7; D call uncertain. Germline V CDR1 and CDR2: SGHNT, YYREEE (reference sequence). The CDR3 has 16 amino acids. V was trimmed by 0 bases and J by 0 bases, leaving 13 bases between them. CDR3 nucleotides: TGTGCCAGCAGCTTGGCCGGCTCCCTTTCCTCCTACGAGCAGTACTTC. Translating it yields CASSLAGSLSSYEQYF.

The V and J genes are TRBV7-2 and TRBJ1-6, with 10 bases identical to TRBD1. The junction had 7 bases not matched to a gene; V was cut back by 3 bases and J by 8 bases. In germline, CDR1 is SGHTA, CDR2 FQGNSA. The CDR3 sequence is 16 residues long. The DNA for the CDR3 is TGTGCCAGCAGCTTTACCCGGGACAGGGGTTATTCACCCCTCCACTTT. Its protein product is CASSFTRDRGYSPLHF.

The table lists this clonotype with many counts. The chain has TRBV28 and TRBJ2-7; 7 bases map to TRBD1. CDR1 and CDR2 (germline): MDHEN, SYDVKM. The CDR3 runs 13 residues. Trimming took 8 bases from V and 0 from J; bases not matched to a gene: 4. CDR3 loop: CASLGTASYEQYF. CDR3 bases: TGTGCCAGCCTAGGGACAGCCTCCTACGAGCAGTACTTC.

This clonotype has a count of ten or more. The chain recombines TRBV10-3 with TRBJ2-3; 8 nucleotides match TRBD2. CDR3 length: 15 amino acids. Losses at the gene ends were 3 bases for V and 4 bases for J; bases not matched to a gene: 6. The germline gives CDR1 ENHRY, CDR2 SYGVKD. In DNA, the CDR3 is TGTGCCATCAGTGACAGCGGGAGTAGCTCAGATACGCAGTATTTT. Translated, it gives CAISDSGSSSDTQYF.

The chain carries TRBV28 and TRBJ2-4; maybe TRBD2 (7 bases). The CDR3 runs 16 residues. From germline, CDR1 is MDHEN and CDR2 SYDVKM. V lost 2 bases, J lost 6 bases, and 17 bases lay in between. The CDR3 bases are TGTGCCAGCAGTTTAACCACAGGGAGGGGCAGAAACATTCAGTACTTC. It translates to CASSLTTGRGRNIQYF. Complete variable domain (other parts from reference TRBV28 and TRBJ2-4): DVKVTQSSRYLVKRTGEKVFLECVQDMDHENMFWYRQDPGLGLRLIYFSYDVKMKEKGDIPEGYSVSREKKERFSLILESASTNQTSMYLCASSLTTGRGRNIQYFGAGTRLSVL.

In this sample, this clonotype is hyperexpanded. This chain connects TRBV4-2 to TRBJ2-1; 12 nucleotides agree with TRBD2. The CDR3 totals 17 residues. CDR1 and CDR2 from the germline V gene are LGHNA and YNFKEQ. The trim removed 2 bases at V and 7 bases at J, leaving 9 bases unmatched. This CDR3 reads CASSQLVGLAGLNEQFF. In DNA, the CDR3 is TGTGCCAGCAGCCAACTAGTAGGACTAGCGGGATTAAATGAGCAGTTCTTC.

This clonotype was detected a few times. The chain has TRBV20-1 and TRBJ2-7; TRBD2 is a possible D gene (6 bases). Trimming took off 6 bases at V and 3 bases at J, with 24 bases between the two ends. CDR1 and CDR2 (germline): DFQATT, SNEGSKA (reference sequence). The CDR3 consists of 16 residues. CDR3 sequence reads: CSAQGARVAENYEQYF. The DNA of the CDR3 is TGCAGTGCCCAAGGGGCCCGTGTAGCGGAGAACTACGAGCAGTACTTC.

This clonotype came up a few times. The rearrangement links TRBV20-1 to TRBJ2-5; 7 bases match TRBD2. V lost 4 bases, J lost 1 base, and 3 bases stayed unmatched. CDR1 and CDR2 (germline): DFQATT, SNEGSKA (reference sequence). The CDR3 is 13 residues long. CDR3 amino acids: CSATSGTQETQYF. CDR3 sequence (DNA): TGCAGTGCTACTAGCGGCACCCAAGAGACCCAGTACTTC.

Only a few counts were recorded for this clonotype. This chain links TRBV29-1 with TRBJ2-1; 10 bases are shared with TRBD2. CDR3 length equals 14 residues. V dropped 7 bases and J dropped 7; count of bases not matched to a gene: 10. CDR1 is SQVTM and CDR2 is ANQGSEA in the germline V gene. As DNA, the CDR3 is TGCAGCGATCTACCTAGCGGGAGATGGAATGAGCAGTTCTTC. This gives the protein CSDLPSGRWNEQFF.

This clonotype was observed many times. The rearrangement uses TRBV20-1 and TRBJ1-3; 9 positions agree with TRBD1. The CDR3 is 15 residues long. Trimming cost V 3 bases and J 1 base; bases outside gene matches: 4. Germline CDR1 is DFQATT and CDR2 is SNEGSKA (reference sequence). CDR3 coding DNA: TGCAGTGCTAGCGAGGGGACAGGGTCTGGAAACACCATATATTTT. Translated, it gives CSASEGTGSGNTIYF.

This clonotype was picked up a small number of times. The CDR3 nucleotides are TGCAGTGCTCGCCCTACGGGGCGTCAGCCCCAGCATTTT. Protein product: CSARPTGRQPQHF. The chain combines TRBV20-1 with TRBJ1-5, with a tentative D call TRBD1 (5 bases). Germline assignment: CDR1 DFQATT and CDR2 SNEGSKA (reference sequence). V lost 5 bases to trimming and J lost 6 bases, with 14 bases between them. There are 13 residues in the CDR3.

The J gene is TRBJ2-7, the V gene TRBV25-1; 9 nucleotides line up with TRBD1. Losses at the gene ends were 0 bases for V and 4 bases for J; bases not matched to a gene: 10. The CDR3 consists of 17 residues. Germline V CDR1 and CDR2: MGHDK, SYGVNS. DNA of the CDR3: TGTGCCAGCAGTGAATATGCCCCCGACAGGGGGATTTACGAGCAGTACTTC. Its protein is CASSEYAPDRGIYEQYF.

This clonotype showed up many times. This chain uses TRBV20-1 with TRBJ2-2; 13 bases line up with TRBD2. V lost 6 bases and J lost 6; bases outside the gene matches: 4. The CDR3 covers 14 residues. Germline loops: CDR1 DFQATT, CDR2 SNEGSKA (reference sequence). CDR3 region: CSAGTSGRAGELFF. In nucleotides, the CDR3 is TGCAGTGCGGGAACTAGCGGGAGGGCCGGGGAGCTGTTTTTT.

There are many counts of this clonotype. The chain employs TRBV6-2 or TRBV6-3 and TRBJ1-2, with 7 bases that match TRBD1. This CDR3 contains 12 residues. Germline CDR1 and CDR2: MNHEY and SVGEGT. The ends lost 5 bases at V and 8 bases at J; junction bases unmatched: 5. DNA for the CDR3: TGTGCCAGCAGTCGACAGGGAAGGGGCTACACCTTC. Its translation: CASSRQGRGYTF.

This clonotype was seen many times. V is TRBV7-2 and J is TRBJ2-2, with D possibly TRBD2 on 6 matching bases. In germline, CDR1 is SGHTA, CDR2 FQGNSA. V lost 2 bases and J 1 base, leaving 14 bases between the germline ends. This CDR3 contains 17 residues. The CDR3 sequence: CASSLWARGLNTGELFF. For the CDR3, the DNA is TGTGCCAGCAGCTTATGGGCGCGGGGCCTGAACACCGGGGAGCTGTTTTTT. The variable domain in full, with the rest retrieved from reference TRBV7-2 and TRBJ2-2, is GAGVSQSPSNKVTEKGKDVELRCDPISGHTALYWYRQSLGQGLEFLIYFQGNSAPDKSGLPSDRFSAERTGGSVSTLTIQRTQQEDSAVYLCASSLWARGLNTGELFFGEGSRLTVL.

This clonotype was seen a handful of times. The V gene is TRBV11-2, the J gene TRBJ2-5; 9 bases line up with TRBD1. Germline loops: CDR1 SGHAT, CDR2 FQNNGV. V lost 5 bases, J lost 4 bases, and 5 bases stayed unmatched. The length of the CDR3 is 14 residues. The CDR3 protein is CASSAYRGPETQYF. The CDR3 DNA follows: TGTGCCAGCAGCGCATACAGGGGGCCAGAGACCCAGTACTTC.

In its sample, this clonotype was seen a few times. This rearrangement joins TRBV5-1 to TRBJ2-7, with TRBD1 matching over 8 bases. V lost 1 base, J lost 6 bases, and 9 bases stayed unmatched. CDR3 length equals 15 residues. Germline V CDR1 and CDR2: SGHRS, YFSETQ. The CDR3 DNA reads TGCGCCAGCAGCTTGACGACAGGGGCCCTACTCGAGCAGTACTTC. It is translated as CASSLTTGALLEQYF.

There are many counts of this clonotype. The rearrangement uses TRBV20-1 and TRBJ1-5, with D uncertain. The V end was cut by 3 bases, the J end by 0 bases, with 12 bases between. The CDR3 totals 15 residues. Per germline, CDR1 DFQATT and CDR2 SNEGSKA (reference sequence). The CDR3 DNA reads TGCAGTGCTAGTTCTGGGAGCCTTAGCAATCAGCCCCAGCATTTT. Residues: CSASSGSLSNQPQHF.

This clonotype was detected ten times or more. V gene TRBV15 combines with J gene TRBJ1-5; 8 positions agree with TRBD1. CDR3 length: 16 amino acids. V dropped 0 bases and J dropped 7; count of bases not matched to a gene: 8. Germline V CDR1 and CDR2: LNHNV, YYDKDF (reference sequence). Here the CDR3 DNA reads TGTGCCACCAGCAGAGATCGATACAGGGGGTTACAGCCCCAGCATTTT. Its translation: CATSRDRYRGLQPQHF.

V is TRBV3-1 and J is TRBJ2-1, with 9 nucleotides matching TRBD2. Trimming took 7 bases from V and 4 from J; bases not matched to a gene: 5. Germline V gives CDR1 LGHDT, CDR2 YNNKEL (reference sequence). The CDR3 totals 14 residues. CDR3 DNA: TGTGCCAGCACCATAGCGGGAGAGTACAATGAGCAGTTCTTC. Its translation is CASTIAGEYNEQFF.

The chain links TRBV25-1 to TRBJ2-1; 9 bases are a match to TRBD2. Looked up from germline, CDR1 is MGHDK and CDR2 is SYGVNS. V trimming: 4 bases; J trimming: 0 bases; junction bases outside the gene matches: 4. The length of the CDR3 is 16 residues. The CDR3 here is CASSGLGLASYNEQFF. CDR3 coding DNA: TGTGCCAGCAGTGGACTGGGACTAGCCTCCTACAATGAGCAGTTCTTC.

In its sample, this clonotype was seen many times. The genes are TRBV11-1 and TRBJ2-5; no clear D gene. The CDR3 is 19 amino acids. CDR1 is SGHAT and CDR2 is FQDESV in the germline V gene (reference sequence). V dropped 0 bases and J dropped 0 bases, with 20 bases sitting between them. The CDR3 sequence is CASSLAGLPYLGYQETQYF. Written as DNA, the CDR3 is TGTGCCAGCAGCTTAGCGGGTCTCCCTTATCTCGGGTACCAAGAGACCCAGTACTTC.

This clonotype showed up many times. The chain couples TRBV10-3 to TRBJ2-2; D call uncertain. In germline, CDR1 is ENHRY, CDR2 SYGVKD. Between the trimmed V and J ends, which lost 7 bases and 4 bases, there was a span of 7 bases. The CDR3 is made up of 12 amino acids. This CDR3 is CAIKRPTGELFF. The CDR3 bases are TGTGCCATCAAGCGACCCACCGGGGAGCTGTTTTTT.

This clonotype has ten or more counts. This chain uses TRBV10-3 with TRBJ2-3, with 10 bases fitting TRBD2. The CDR3 is 15 amino acids. The junction had 5 bases not matched to a gene; V was cut back by 3 bases and J by 5 bases. Germline CDR1 and CDR2: ENHRY and SYGVKD. CDR3 residues: CAISDPSGSGDTQYF. For the CDR3, the DNA is TGTGCCATCAGTGACCCTAGCGGGAGTGGAGATACGCAGTATTTT.

In this sample, this clonotype turned up many times. The J gene is TRBJ1-2, the V gene TRBV20-1, with 7 bases aligning to TRBD1. The CDR3 spans 13 residues. After removal of 5 bases from V and 3 bases from J, the junction contained 6 bases not matched to a gene. Looked up from germline, CDR1 is DFQATT and CDR2 is SNEGSKA (reference sequence). This CDR3 is CSAPDRTYYGYTF. For the CDR3, the DNA is TGCAGTGCTCCGGACAGGACCTACTATGGCTACACCTTC.

This clonotype has more than one count but fewer than ten. This chain links TRBV19 with TRBJ1-5; D remains ambiguous. Germline V lookup: CDR1 LNHDA, CDR2 SQIVND (reference sequence). The V end lost 0 bases, the J end lost 7 bases, and 10 bases lay between the germline ends. The CDR3 spans 14 residues. CDR3 region: CASSIEERGQPQHF. The CDR3 DNA reads TGTGCCAGTAGTATAGAGGAACGAGGGCAGCCCCAGCATTTT.